The 24 T cell receptor beta chains listed next were all sequenced from one sample in a study of cytomegalovirus exposure and HLA in healthy donors. Clones were sequenced by immunoSEQ multiplex PCR, and TCRdb holds only the in-frame ones, with some missing. The profile shows roughly 300,000 clones, 86% of them singletons. The sequencing sample was made of PBMCs. These receptors originate from a woman aged 18-35 years in good health and CMV-seronegative.

V and J are TRBV11-3 and TRBJ2-7; D gene ambiguous. This CDR3 is built from 13 residues. Germline V gene lookup returns CDR1 SGHNT and CDR2 YENEEA. With 1 base removed from V and 4 bases from J, the gap between germline ends came to 8 bases. For the CDR3, the DNA is TGTGCCAGCAGCTTAGGAGGCGAATACGAGCAGTACTTC. This codes for CASSLGGEYEQYF.

J is TRBJ1-3 and V is TRBV7-2; no clear D. V gave up 5 bases and J gave up 0 bases, with 14 bases separating them. CDR1 and CDR2 (germline): SGHTA, FQGNSA. The CDR3 spans 16 residues. This chain's CDR3 is CASSPPGISSGNTIYF. CDR3 in DNA: TGTGCCAGCAGCCCGCCCGGTATTTCCTCTGGAAACACCATATATTTT. The variable domain in full, with the rest retrieved from reference TRBV7-2 and TRBJ1-3, is GAGVSQSPSNKVTEKGKDVELRCDPISGHTALYWYRQSLGQGLEFLIYFQGNSAPDKSGLPSDRFSAERTGGSVSTLTIQRTQQEDSAVYLCASSPPGISSGNTIYFGEGSWLTVV.

In its sample, this clone was seen a few times. The J gene is TRBJ2-2, the V gene TRBV11-2; D might be TRBD2 (5 bases). The CDR3 spans 18 residues. V dropped 1 base and J dropped 0 bases, with 15 bases sitting between them. The germline V gene has CDR1 SGHAT and CDR2 FQNNGV. DNA for the CDR3: TGTGCCAGCAGCTTAGTTACGGGAAGGGAGCCGAACACCGGGGAGCTGTTTTTT. It yields the protein CASSLVTGREPNTGELFF. The full variable domain, rest sourced from reference TRBV11-2 and TRBJ2-2, is EAGVAQSPRYKIIEKRQSVAFWCNPISGHATLYWYQQILGQGPKLLIQFQNNGVVDDSQLPKDRFSAERLKGVDSTLKIQPAKLEDSAVYLCASSLVTGREPNTGELFFGEGSRLTVL.

The chain recombines TRBV19 with TRBJ2-5; a possible D gene is TRBD1 (6 bases). Germline CDR1 LNHDA, CDR2 SQIVND (reference sequence). This CDR3 region has 16 residues. V lost 4 bases to trimming and J lost 3 bases, with 18 bases between them. CDR3 protein: CASSTPPGQVKETQYF. The CDR3 DNA follows: TGTGCCAGTAGTACGCCCCCGGGACAAGTGAAAGAGACCCAGTACTTC.

The chain uses TRBV4-1 and TRBJ2-1, with D perhaps matching TRBD1 (5 bases). Germline V CDR1 and CDR2: MGHRA, YSYEKL. V was clipped by 2 bases and J by 7 bases, with 9 bases between them. The CDR3 is made up of 13 amino acids. CDR3 DNA sequence: TGCGCCAGCAGCCAAATCAGGGAAAATGAGCAGTTCTTC. Residues: CASSQIRENEQFF.

This clone has a handful of counts. V usage is TRBV7-6 and J usage is TRBJ2-7, with D maybe TRBD2 (5 bases). This CDR3 spans 13 amino acids. Germline V gene data show CDR1 as SGHVS and CDR2 as FNYEAQ. V lost 5 bases, J lost 5 bases, and 13 bases lay in between. The CDR3 DNA reads as TGTGCCAGCAGCGTAGGGAGAAGGAACGAGCAGTACTTC. This translates into CASSVGRRNEQYF.

The genes are TRBV9 and TRBJ2-7; 15 positions match TRBD2. Per the germline V gene, CDR1 is SGDLS and CDR2 is YYNGEE. This CDR3 spans 17 amino acids. The J segment lost 6 bases and the V segment lost 2 bases, leaving 9 bases of the junction unmatched. CDR3 region: CASSVGPGLAGGGEQYF. In DNA form, the CDR3 reads TGTGCCAGCAGCGTGGGACCGGGACTAGCGGGAGGAGGCGAGCAGTACTTC.

On this clone: The same CDR3 also results from other DNA sequences found in this sample. The J gene is TRBJ2-3, the V gene TRBV7-2, with 7 nucleotides matching TRBD2. There are 15 residues in the CDR3. Looked up from germline, CDR1 is SGHTA and CDR2 is FQGNSA. With V trimmed by 1 base and J by 3 bases, 4 bases remained unmatched. This chain's CDR3 is CASSLGGGRTDTQYF. In DNA, the CDR3 is TGTGCCAGCAGCTTAGGGGGCGGGAGAACAGATACGCAGTATTTT.

The chain is built from TRBV28 and TRBJ2-2; tentative D call: TRBD2 (6 bases). This CDR3 is 16 amino acids long. Trimming took 5 bases from V and 6 from J, leaving 19 bases between them. Looked up from germline, CDR1 is MDHEN and CDR2 is SYDVKM. CDR3 in amino acids: CASSTAGSGPPGELFF. CDR3 nucleotides: TGTGCCAGCAGTACTGCCGGGAGCGGACCTCCCGGGGAGCTGTTTTTT.

The count of this clone is one. The rearrangement links TRBV25-1 to TRBJ2-3, with D hard to call. Trimming took off 4 bases at V and 1 base at J, with 12 bases between the two ends. CDR1 is MGHDK and CDR2 is SYGVNS in the germline V gene. The CDR3 consists of 15 residues. CDR3 nucleotides: TGTGCCAGCAGTGTTGGGCCGGTTGGCACAGATACGCAGTATTTT. Translating gives CASSVGPVGTDTQYF.

The chain has TRBV4-3 and TRBJ1-2, with 7 bases fitting TRBD1. V shed 0 bases, J shed 5 bases, and the junction held 12 bases outside the gene matches. The germline gives CDR1 LGHNA, CDR2 YSLEER. This CDR3 has 17 residues. DNA for the CDR3: TGCGCCAGCAGCCAAGAGAGGGGGCCGGGAGTTCGGTATGGCTACACCTTC. It codes for CASSQERGPGVRYGYTF.

This clone has only one observation. This chain connects TRBV4-1 to TRBJ1-4; 7 nucleotides agree with TRBD1. Germline lookup yields CDR1 MGHRA and CDR2 YSYEKL. The V gene end was trimmed by 0 bases and the J gene end by 7 bases; junction bases not matched to a gene: 8. The CDR3 has 16 amino acids. CDR3 protein: CASSQERQGQGEKLFF. The CDR3 coding sequence is TGCGCCAGCAGCCAAGAGCGACAGGGTCAGGGTGAAAAACTGTTTTTT.

This clone was seen repeatedly, ten times or more. The chain combines TRBV7-9 with TRBJ1-1; D not certain. From germline, CDR1 is SEHNR and CDR2 FQNEAQ (reference sequence). The length of the CDR3 is 11 residues. V gave up 4 bases and J gave up 4 bases, with 4 bases separating them. The CDR3 loop is CASSSSTEAFF. The CDR3 DNA is TGTGCCAGCAGCTCCAGCACTGAAGCTTTCTTT.

The V and J genes are TRBV4-1 and TRBJ2-5, with D tentatively TRBD2 (6 bases). Germline V gene lookup returns CDR1 MGHRA and CDR2 YSYEKL. This CDR3 contains 17 residues. V gave up 3 bases and J gave up 3 bases, with 20 bases separating them. DNA of the CDR3: TGCGCCAGCAGCCAGGAGGCTTTAGCGGATACCAAAGAGACCCAGTACTTC. Translation: CASSQEALADTKETQYF.

The chain recombines TRBV10-3 with TRBJ1-2, with TRBD1 matching over 9 bases. Per germline, CDR1 ENHRY and CDR2 SYGVKD. This CDR3 comprises 14 residues. Losses at the gene ends were 3 bases for V and 3 bases for J; bases not matched to a gene: 2. Written as DNA, the CDR3 is TGTGCCATCAGTGACAGACAGGGGGACTATGGCTACACCTTC. This sequence encodes CAISDRQGDYGYTF.

This chain uses TRBV6-5 with TRBJ1-5; D gene uncertain. The ends were cut back, 2 bases at V and 4 bases at J, with 12 bases in the middle. CDR1 and CDR2 from the germline V gene are MNHEY and SVGAGI. The CDR3 consists of 15 residues. CDR3 DNA sequence: TGTGCCAGCAGTTACGGGCCTACAGCAAATCAGCCCCAGCATTTT. This sequence encodes CASSYGPTANQPQHF.

This rearrangement joins TRBV29-1 to TRBJ1-1; 9 bases fit TRBD1. With 6 bases clipped from V and 8 bases from J, the junction kept 16 bases outside the gene matches. The CDR3 sequence is 15 residues long. CDR1 SQVTM and CDR2 ANQGSEA come from the germline V gene. The CDR3 nucleotides are TGCAGCGTCGCCTACCAAAACCGGGACAGGGAAGAAGCTTTCTTT. Protein: CSVAYQNRDREEAFF.

The rearrangement uses TRBV6-9 and TRBJ2-7; TRBD2 matches at 13 bases. This CDR3 comprises 16 residues. Germline lookup yields CDR1 MNHGY and CDR2 SVAAGI. Trimming cost V 6 bases and J 3 bases; bases outside gene matches: 8. The CDR3 protein is CASRPGTSGKDYEQYF. Written as DNA, the CDR3 is TGTGCCAGCAGGCCCGGGACTAGCGGGAAGGACTACGAGCAGTACTTC.

The chain joins TRBV19 to TRBJ2-7; 9 bases agree with TRBD2. The CDR3 covers 14 residues. The J segment lost 3 bases and the V segment lost 8 bases, leaving 8 bases of the junction unmatched. Germline V gene sequence: CDR1 LNHDA, CDR2 SQIVND (reference sequence). Written as DNA, the CDR3 is TGTGCCAGTGCCCCTAGCGGGAATATCTACGAGCAGTACTTC. Its translation: CASAPSGNIYEQYF. Drawing the rest from reference TRBV19 and TRBJ2-7, the complete variable domain is DGGITQSPKYLFRKEGQNVTLSCEQNLNHDAMYWYRQDPGQGLRLIYYSQIVNDFQKGDIAEGYSVSREKKESFPLTVTSAQKNPTAFYLCASAPSGNIYEQYFGPGTRLTVT.

As to this clone: One end of the junction varies from germline; a read error may be responsible. The CDR3 region is CASSLALTSVETQYF. The CDR3 DNA reads TGTGCTAGCAGCTTAGCACTGACTAGCGTGGAGACCCAGTACTTC. V is TRBV7-7 and J is TRBJ2-5, with 8 bases aligning to TRBD2. CDR3 length: 15 residues. Per the germline V gene, CDR1 is SSHAT and CDR2 is FNYEAQ (reference sequence).

The chain carries TRBV27 and TRBJ1-1; 10 bases match TRBD1. The CDR3 is made up of 14 amino acids. Germline CDR1 is MNHEY and CDR2 is SMNVEV (reference sequence). J lost 4 bases, V lost 7 bases, and 6 bases had no gene match. The CDR3 protein is CASNRQGAGTEAFF. DNA for the CDR3: TGTGCCAGCAATCGACAGGGGGCGGGCACTGAAGCTTTCTTT.

V usage is TRBV10-3 and J usage is TRBJ2-7, with TRBD2 matching 8 bases. Germline values: CDR1 ENHRY, CDR2 SYGVKD. CDR3 length: 14 amino acids. The junction had 7 bases not matched to a gene; V was cut back by 4 bases and J by 5 bases. The CDR3 reads CAISVAGGPNEQYF. CDR3 DNA: TGTGCCATCAGTGTGGCGGGAGGCCCGAACGAGCAGTACTTC.

V usage is TRBV18 and J usage is TRBJ1-2; TRBD1 is a possible D gene (6 bases). In germline, CDR1 is KGHSH, CDR2 LQKENI. There are 15 residues in the CDR3. V was shortened by 0 bases and J by 4 bases, with 12 bases between the two germline ends. The CDR3: CASSPPTGTGYGYTF. CDR3 in DNA: TGTGCCAGCTCACCACCCACAGGGACGGGCTATGGCTACACCTTC.

This chain joins TRBV18 and TRBJ1-1; the match to TRBD1 covers 8 bases. The V and J ends lost 6 bases and 0 bases, in that order; junction bases with no gene match: 9. CDR3 length: 16 residues. Germline V lookup: CDR1 KGHSH, CDR2 LQKENI. DNA for the CDR3: TGTGCCAGCTCCCTCGGACAGGGCACCATGAACACTGAAGCTTTCTTT. It encodes CASSLGQGTMNTEAFF.